The text below deals with one T cell receptor (beta chain). Antigen: not known. The sample originates from a study of PD-L1 blockade in urothelial cancer. Overall study: Patients started atezolizumab in about 2014, 1,200 mg intravenously every 3 weeks. Study results and caveats: Below-median blood TCR clonality before treatment forecast better survival.

Time point described: pretreatment peripheral blood. Profiled with immunoSEQ multiplex PCR; TCRdb holds only in-frame clones, not every one. Of tens of thousands of clones in the sample, about nine tenths are singletons; the top ten hold approximately 4.5%. The material was PBMCs, obtained around atezolizumab (anti-PD-L1) treatment. The source is a man aged 70-80 years with urothelial cancer.

As DNA, the CDR3 is TGTGCCAGTAGTACCGGGTTTCAGCCCCAGCATTTT. The encoded protein is CASSTGFQPQHF. This rearrangement joins TRBV19 to TRBJ1-5, with D unclear. This CDR3 comprises 12 residues. CDR1 is LNHDA and CDR2 is SQIVND in the germline V gene (reference sequence). Deletions cut 4 bases from V and 6 bases from J, with 7 bases between.